Shown below are 7 T cell receptor beta chains from a single sample sequenced in a study of blood T cells in healthy people across ages. A sample-barcoded 5' primer and a J-beta primer mix were used in a second PCR of about 6 to 11 cycles. TCRdb redid the calling of the 5' RACE reads with MiXCR, one entry per CDR3 protein. The profile shows 600,000 to 1,000,000 distinct CDR3 sequences, roughly 25% of them singletons. This sample was shared with a second study, whose subject was T cells of mothers and their children.

The source material was blood. All receptors derive from a boy between 10 and 17 years old in good health.

The chain recombines TRBV6-5 with TRBJ2-1, with a tentative D call TRBD2 (6 bases). From germline, CDR1 is MNHEY and CDR2 SVGAGI. The V and J ends lost 7 bases and 8 bases respectively, with 15 bases between them. The CDR3 loop spans 13 amino acids. CDR3 sequence reads: CASTKPSGDEQFF. As DNA, the CDR3 is TGTGCCAGCACTAAACCCTCGGGGGATGAGCAGTTCTTC.

This clonotype is a singleton in its sample. Sequence at one end of the junction differs from germline and may be a read error. The J gene is TRBJ2-5, the V gene TRBV12-3 or TRBV12-4; no reliable D call. The CDR3 runs to 12 residues. CDR3 amino acids: CAGSFADETQYF. The DNA for the CDR3 is TGTGCCGGCAGTTTCGCTGATGAGACCCAGTACTTC.

The V and J genes are TRBV7-8 and TRBJ2-3; TRBD2 might be the D (6 bases). Germline V lookup: CDR1 SGHVS, CDR2 FQNEAQ. This CDR3 is 19 amino acids long. V dropped 6 bases and J dropped 6 bases, with 31 bases sitting between them. This CDR3 reads CASSGERETRRGWFDTQYF. DNA for the CDR3: TGTGCCAGCAGTGGGGAGAGGGAGACTAGACGTGGTTGGTTCGATACGCAGTATTTT.

This clonotype was seen only a few times. The chain recombines TRBV7-2 with TRBJ2-7, with D tentatively TRBD2 (6 bases). This CDR3 has 14 amino acids. V was shortened by 5 bases and J by 7 bases, with 18 bases between the two germline ends. Germline CDR1 and CDR2: SGHTA and FQGNSA. For the CDR3, the DNA is TGTGCCAGCAGCCCCAAGCCGGGAGTCGTAGAGCAGTACTTC. Protein: CASSPKPGVVEQYF.

V usage is TRBV15 and J usage is TRBJ2-7; a possible D gene is TRBD2 (6 bases). V was cut by 3 bases and J by 2 bases, with 11 bases left in between. This CDR3 contains 14 residues. Germline assignment: CDR1 LNHNV and CDR2 YYDKDF (reference sequence). CDR3 loop: CATSSSGEAYEQYF. The DNA for the CDR3 is TGTGCCACCAGCAGTTCCGGGGAGGCCTACGAGCAGTACTTC.

The V and J genes are TRBV20-1 and TRBJ2-1; D ambiguous. V lost 6 bases and J lost 7, with 22 bases in between. This CDR3 region has 15 residues. Germline V gene lookup returns CDR1 DFQATT and CDR2 SNEGSKA (reference sequence). CDR3 nucleotide sequence: TGCAGTGCCGCCAGAACACAGTACCGTCGGAATGAGCAGTTCTTC. Translating it yields CSAARTQYRRNEQFF.

The V and J genes are TRBV28 and TRBJ2-1, with D tentatively TRBD2 (6 bases). The V end lost 2 bases, the J end lost 8 bases, and 13 bases lay between the germline ends. Germline assignment: CDR1 MDHEN and CDR2 SYDVKM. There are 14 residues in the CDR3. The CDR3 spells CASSLGGRMDEQFF. DNA for the CDR3: TGTGCCAGCAGTTTAGGGGGGAGGATGGATGAGCAGTTCTTC. Full variable domain (missing parts from reference TRBV28 and TRBJ2-1): DVKVTQSSRYLVKRTGEKVFLECVQDMDHENMFWYRQDPGLGLRLIYFSYDVKMKEKGDIPEGYSVSREKKERFSLILESASTNQTSMYLCASSLGGRMDEQFFGPGTRLTVL.